This TCR beta chain was documented in a study of post-analysis software for immune sequencing data. Study-level information: The disease courses covered relapsing-remitting, secondary progressive and progressive-relapsing multiple sclerosis.

Prepared libraries of TCR beta cDNA carried unique molecular identifiers. TCRdb re-analysed the PCR reads in MiXCR, keeping a single row per CDR3 protein. This sample carries hundreds of thousands of distinct CDR3 sequences, 25% to 30% of them seen once, and the ten largest clones take more than 0.45%. The receptor's source is a girl between 10 and 17 years old with multiple sclerosis. What was sequenced was blood.

The CDR3 loop is CASRGTGGGAKNIQYF. The CDR3 DNA reads as TGTGCCAGCAGGGGTACAGGGGGGGGAGCCAAAAACATTCAGTACTTC. The gene calls are TRBV12-3 or TRBV12-4 and TRBJ2-4, with D maybe TRBD1 (8 bases). V lost 6 bases, J lost 0 bases, and 15 bases lay in between. There are 16 residues in the CDR3.